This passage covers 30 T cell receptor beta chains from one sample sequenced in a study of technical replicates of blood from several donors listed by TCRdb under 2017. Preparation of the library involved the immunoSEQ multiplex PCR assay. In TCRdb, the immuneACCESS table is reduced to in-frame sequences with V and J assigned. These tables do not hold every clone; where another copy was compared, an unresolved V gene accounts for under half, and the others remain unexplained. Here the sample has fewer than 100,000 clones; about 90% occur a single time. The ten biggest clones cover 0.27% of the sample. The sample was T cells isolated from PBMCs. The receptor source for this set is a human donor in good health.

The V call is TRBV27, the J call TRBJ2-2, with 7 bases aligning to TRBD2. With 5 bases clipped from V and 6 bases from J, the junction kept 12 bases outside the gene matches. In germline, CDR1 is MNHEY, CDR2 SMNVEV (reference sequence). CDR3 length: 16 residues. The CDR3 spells CASSPLGRGVAGELFF. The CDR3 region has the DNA TGTGCCAGCAGTCCCCTCGGACGGGGGGTGGCCGGGGAGCTGTTTTTT.

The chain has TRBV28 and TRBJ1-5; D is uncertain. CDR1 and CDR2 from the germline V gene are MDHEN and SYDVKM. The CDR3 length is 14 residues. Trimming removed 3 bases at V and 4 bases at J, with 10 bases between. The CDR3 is CASSFKWENQPQHF. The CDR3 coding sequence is TGTGCCAGCAGTTTTAAGTGGGAGAATCAGCCCCAGCATTTT. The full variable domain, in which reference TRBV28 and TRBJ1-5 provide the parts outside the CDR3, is DVKVTQSSRYLVKRTGEKVFLECVQDMDHENMFWYRQDPGLGLRLIYFSYDVKMKEKGDIPEGYSVSREKKERFSLILESASTNQTSMYLCASSFKWENQPQHFGDGTRLSIL.

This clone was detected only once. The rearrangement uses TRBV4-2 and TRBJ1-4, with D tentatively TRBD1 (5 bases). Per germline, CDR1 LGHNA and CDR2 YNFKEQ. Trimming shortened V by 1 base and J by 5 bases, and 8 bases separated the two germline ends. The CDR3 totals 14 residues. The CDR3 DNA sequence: TGTGCCAGCAGCCAAGTGGAGGGGAATGAAAAACTGTTTTTT. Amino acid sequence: CASSQVEGNEKLFF.

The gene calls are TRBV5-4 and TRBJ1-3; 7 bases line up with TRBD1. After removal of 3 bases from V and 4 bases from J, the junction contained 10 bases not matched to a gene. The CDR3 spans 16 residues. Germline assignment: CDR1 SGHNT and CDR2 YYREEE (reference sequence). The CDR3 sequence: CASSSEDRMQGNTIYF. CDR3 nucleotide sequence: TGTGCCAGCAGCTCGGAGGACAGGATGCAAGGAAACACCATATATTTT.

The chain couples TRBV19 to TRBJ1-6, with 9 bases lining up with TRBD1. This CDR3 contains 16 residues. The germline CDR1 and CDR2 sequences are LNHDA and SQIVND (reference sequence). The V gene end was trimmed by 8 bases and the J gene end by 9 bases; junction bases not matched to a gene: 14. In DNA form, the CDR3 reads TGTGCCAGTGGGAGGGGACAGGGCACAGGCAGTTCACCCCTCCACTTT. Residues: CASGRGQGTGSSPLHF. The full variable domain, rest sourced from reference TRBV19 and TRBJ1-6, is DGGITQSPKYLFRKEGQNVTLSCEQNLNHDAMYWYRQDPGQGLRLIYYSQIVNDFQKGDIAEGYSVSREKKESFPLTVTSAQKNPTAFYLCASGRGQGTGSSPLHFGNGTRLTVT.

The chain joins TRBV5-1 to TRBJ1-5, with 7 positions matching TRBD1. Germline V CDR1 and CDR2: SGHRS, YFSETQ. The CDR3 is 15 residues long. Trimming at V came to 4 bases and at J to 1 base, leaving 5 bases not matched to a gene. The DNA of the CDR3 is TGCGCCAGCAGCGTTTCAGGGGGAAGCAATCAGCCCCAGCATTTT. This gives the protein CASSVSGGSNQPQHF.

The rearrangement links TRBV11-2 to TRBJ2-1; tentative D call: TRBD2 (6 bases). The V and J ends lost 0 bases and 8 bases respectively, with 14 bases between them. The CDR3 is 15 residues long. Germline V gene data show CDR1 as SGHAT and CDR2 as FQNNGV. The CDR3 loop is CASSLDLITGDEQFF. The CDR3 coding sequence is TGTGCCAGCAGCTTAGATCTAATTACGGGGGATGAGCAGTTCTTC.

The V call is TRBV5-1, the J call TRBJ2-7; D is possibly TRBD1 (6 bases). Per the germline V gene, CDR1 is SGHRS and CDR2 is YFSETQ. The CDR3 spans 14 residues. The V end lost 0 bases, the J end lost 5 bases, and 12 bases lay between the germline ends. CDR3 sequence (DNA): TGCGCCAGCAGCTTGGCCGCCGGGACAAACGAGCAGTACTTC. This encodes CASSLAAGTNEQYF.

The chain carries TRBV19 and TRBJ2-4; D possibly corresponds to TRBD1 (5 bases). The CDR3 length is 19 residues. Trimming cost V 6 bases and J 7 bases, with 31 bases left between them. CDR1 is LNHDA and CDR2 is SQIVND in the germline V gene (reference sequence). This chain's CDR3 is CASSVPVQGRNVERNIQYF. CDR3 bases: TGTGCCAGTAGCGTCCCCGTGCAGGGTCGCAATGTAGAAAGGAACATTCAGTACTTC.

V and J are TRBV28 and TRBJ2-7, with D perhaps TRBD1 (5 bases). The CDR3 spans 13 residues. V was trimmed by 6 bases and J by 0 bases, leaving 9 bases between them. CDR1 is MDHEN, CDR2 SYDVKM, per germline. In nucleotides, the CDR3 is TGTGCCAGCAGACGACAGAGCTCCTACGAGCAGTACTTC. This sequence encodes CASRRQSSYEQYF.

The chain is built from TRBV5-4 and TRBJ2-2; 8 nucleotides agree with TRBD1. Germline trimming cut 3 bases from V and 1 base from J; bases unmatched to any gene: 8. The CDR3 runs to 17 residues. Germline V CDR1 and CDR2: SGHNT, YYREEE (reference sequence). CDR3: CASSWWGTGGNTGELFF. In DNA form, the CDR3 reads TGTGCCAGCAGCTGGTGGGGGACAGGCGGGAACACCGGGGAGCTGTTTTTT.

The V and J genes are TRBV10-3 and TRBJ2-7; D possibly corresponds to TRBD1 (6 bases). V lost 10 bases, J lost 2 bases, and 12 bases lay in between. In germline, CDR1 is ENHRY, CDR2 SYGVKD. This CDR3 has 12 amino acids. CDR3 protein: CASTGTTYEQYF. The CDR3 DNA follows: TGTGCCAGCACCGGGACAACCTACGAGCAGTACTTC.

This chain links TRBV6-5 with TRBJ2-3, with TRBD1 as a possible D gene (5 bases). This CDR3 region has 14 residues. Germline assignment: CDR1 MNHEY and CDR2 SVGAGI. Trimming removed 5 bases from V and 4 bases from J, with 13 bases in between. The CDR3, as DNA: TGTGCCAGCAGTCCCGGCCAGGGTTCAGATACGCAGTATTTT. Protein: CASSPGQGSDTQYF.

The CDR3 DNA sequence: TGTGCCAGCAGCTTAGTACAGGGTGGGGAGGCTTTCTTT. The encoded protein is CASSLVQGGEAFF. The chain carries TRBV7-9 and TRBJ1-1; a possible D gene is TRBD1 (6 bases). CDR1 SEHNR and CDR2 FQNEAQ come from the germline V gene (reference sequence). The V gene lost 1 base and the J gene lost 11 bases, with 14 bases spanning the gap. This CDR3 region has 13 residues.

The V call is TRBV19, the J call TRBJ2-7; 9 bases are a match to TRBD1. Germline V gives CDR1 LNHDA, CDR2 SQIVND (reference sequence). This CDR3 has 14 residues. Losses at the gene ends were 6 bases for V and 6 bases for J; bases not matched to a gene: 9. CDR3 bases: TGTGCCAGTAGCTGGACAGGGGAATCAGTCGAGCAGTACTTC. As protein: CASSWTGESVEQYF.

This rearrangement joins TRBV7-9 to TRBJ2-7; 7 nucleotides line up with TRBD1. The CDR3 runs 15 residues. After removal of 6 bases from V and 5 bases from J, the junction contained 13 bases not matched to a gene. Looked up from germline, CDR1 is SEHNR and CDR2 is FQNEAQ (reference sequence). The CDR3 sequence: CASRQTPQGTDEQYF. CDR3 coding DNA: TGTGCCAGCAGACAAACCCCACAGGGGACGGACGAGCAGTACTTC.

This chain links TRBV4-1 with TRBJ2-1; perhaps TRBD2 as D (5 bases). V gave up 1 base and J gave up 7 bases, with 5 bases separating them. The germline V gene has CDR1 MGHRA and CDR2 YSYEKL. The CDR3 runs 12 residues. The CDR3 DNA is TGCGCCAGCAGCCAAGGGGAGAATGAGCAGTTCTTC. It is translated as CASSQGENEQFF.

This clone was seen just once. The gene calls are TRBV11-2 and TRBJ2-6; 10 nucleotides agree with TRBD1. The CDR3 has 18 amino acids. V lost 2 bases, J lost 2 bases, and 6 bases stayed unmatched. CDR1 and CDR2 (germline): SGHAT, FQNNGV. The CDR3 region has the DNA TGTGCCAGCAGCTTAAAGGACAGGGGGTACCCTGGGGCCAACGTCCTGACTTTC. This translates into CASSLKDRGYPGANVLTF. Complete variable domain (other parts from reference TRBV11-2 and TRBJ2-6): EAGVAQSPRYKIIEKRQSVAFWCNPISGHATLYWYQQILGQGPKLLIQFQNNGVVDDSQLPKDRFSAERLKGVDSTLKIQPAKLEDSAVYLCASSLKDRGYPGANVLTFGAGSRLTVL.

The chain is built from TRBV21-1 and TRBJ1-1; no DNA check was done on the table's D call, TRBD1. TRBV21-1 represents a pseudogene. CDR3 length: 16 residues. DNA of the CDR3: TGTGCCAGCAGCAAAGTCGGGGACAGGGCGGACACTGAAGCTTTCTTT. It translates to CASSKVGDRADTEAFF.

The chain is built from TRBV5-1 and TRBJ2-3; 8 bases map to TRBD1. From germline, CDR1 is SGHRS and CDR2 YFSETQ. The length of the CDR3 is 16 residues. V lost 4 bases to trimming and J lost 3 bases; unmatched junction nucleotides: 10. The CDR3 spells CASSLQLRGRTDTQYF. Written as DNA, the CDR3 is TGCGCCAGCAGCCTACAGCTCAGGGGGCGTACAGATACGCAGTATTTT.

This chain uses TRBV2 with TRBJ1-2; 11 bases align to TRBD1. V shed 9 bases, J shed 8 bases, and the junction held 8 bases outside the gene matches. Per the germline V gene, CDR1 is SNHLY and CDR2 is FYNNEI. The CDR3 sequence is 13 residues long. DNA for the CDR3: TGTGCCAGTGCCGGACAGGGGGCTAGAGGCTACACCTTC. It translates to CASAGQGARGYTF. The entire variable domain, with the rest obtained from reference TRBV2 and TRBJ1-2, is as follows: EPEVTQTPSHQVTQMGQEVILRCVPISNHLYFYWYRQILGQKVEFLVSFYNNEISEKSEIFDDQFSVERPDGSNFTLKIRSTKLEDSAMYFCASAGQGARGYTFGSGTRLTVV.

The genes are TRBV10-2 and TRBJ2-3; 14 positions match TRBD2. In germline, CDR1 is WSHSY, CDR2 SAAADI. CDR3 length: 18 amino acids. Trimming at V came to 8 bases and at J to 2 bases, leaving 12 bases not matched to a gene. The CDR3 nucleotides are TGCGCCAGCGCTCTAACCCGGACTAGCGGGGGGATCACAGATACGCAGTATTTT. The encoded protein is CASALTRTSGGITDTQYF.

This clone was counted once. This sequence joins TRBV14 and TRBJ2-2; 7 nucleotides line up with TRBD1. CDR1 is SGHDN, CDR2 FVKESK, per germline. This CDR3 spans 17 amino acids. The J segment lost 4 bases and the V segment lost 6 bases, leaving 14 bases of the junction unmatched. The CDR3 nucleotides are TGTGCCAGCAGTCGAAACTGGGACAGACTTTTCACCGGGGAGCTGTTTTTT. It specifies CASSRNWDRLFTGELFF.

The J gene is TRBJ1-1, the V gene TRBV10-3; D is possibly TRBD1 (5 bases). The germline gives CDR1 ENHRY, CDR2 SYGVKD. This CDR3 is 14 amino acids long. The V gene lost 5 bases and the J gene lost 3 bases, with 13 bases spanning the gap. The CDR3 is CAISSRGEDTEAFF. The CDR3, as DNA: TGTGCCATCAGTTCCCGGGGGGAGGACACTGAAGCTTTCTTT.

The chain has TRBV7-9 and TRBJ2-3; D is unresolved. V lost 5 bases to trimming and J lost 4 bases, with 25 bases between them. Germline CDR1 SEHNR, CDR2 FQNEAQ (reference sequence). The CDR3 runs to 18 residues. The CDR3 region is CASSPTLKDSSPPDTQYF. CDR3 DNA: TGTGCCAGCAGCCCGACCCTTAAAGACTCGTCCCCCCCAGATACGCAGTATTTT.

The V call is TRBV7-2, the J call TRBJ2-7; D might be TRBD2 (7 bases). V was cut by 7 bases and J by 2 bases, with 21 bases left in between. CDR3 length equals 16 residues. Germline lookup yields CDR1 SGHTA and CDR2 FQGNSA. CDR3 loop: CASTRRGGASTYEQYF. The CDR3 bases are TGTGCCAGCACCCGCCGTGGGGGGGCCTCCACCTACGAGCAGTACTTC.

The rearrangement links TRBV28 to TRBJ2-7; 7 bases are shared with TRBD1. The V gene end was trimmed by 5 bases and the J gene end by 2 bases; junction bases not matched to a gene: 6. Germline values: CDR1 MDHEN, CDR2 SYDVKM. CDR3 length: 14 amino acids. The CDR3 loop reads CASSNPGQTYEQYF. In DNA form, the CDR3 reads TGTGCCAGCAGTAATCCGGGACAGACCTACGAGCAGTACTTC. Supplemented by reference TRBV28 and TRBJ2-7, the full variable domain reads DVKVTQSSRYLVKRTGEKVFLECVQDMDHENMFWYRQDPGLGLRLIYFSYDVKMKEKGDIPEGYSVSREKKERFSLILESASTNQTSMYLCASSNPGQTYEQYFGPGTRLTVT.

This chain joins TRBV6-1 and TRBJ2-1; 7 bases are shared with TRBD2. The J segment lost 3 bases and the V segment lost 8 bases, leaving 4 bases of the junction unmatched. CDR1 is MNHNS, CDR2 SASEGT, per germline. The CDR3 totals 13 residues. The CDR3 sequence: CASLGTNYNEQFF. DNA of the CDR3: TGTGCCAGCCTTGGGACTAACTACAATGAGCAGTTCTTC.

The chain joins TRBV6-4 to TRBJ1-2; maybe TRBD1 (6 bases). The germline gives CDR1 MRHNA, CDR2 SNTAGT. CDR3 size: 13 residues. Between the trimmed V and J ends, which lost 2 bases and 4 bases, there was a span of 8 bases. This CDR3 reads CASSDGGGYGYTF. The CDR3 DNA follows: TGTGCCAGCAGTGACGGGGGCGGCTATGGCTACACCTTC.

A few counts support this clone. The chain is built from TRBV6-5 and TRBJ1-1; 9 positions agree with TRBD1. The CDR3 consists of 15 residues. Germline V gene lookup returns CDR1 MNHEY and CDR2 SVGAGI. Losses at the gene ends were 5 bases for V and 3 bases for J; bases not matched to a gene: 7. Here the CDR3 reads CASSRTGVRYTEAFF. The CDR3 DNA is TGTGCCAGCAGTCGGACAGGGGTGCGGTACACTGAAGCTTTCTTT.